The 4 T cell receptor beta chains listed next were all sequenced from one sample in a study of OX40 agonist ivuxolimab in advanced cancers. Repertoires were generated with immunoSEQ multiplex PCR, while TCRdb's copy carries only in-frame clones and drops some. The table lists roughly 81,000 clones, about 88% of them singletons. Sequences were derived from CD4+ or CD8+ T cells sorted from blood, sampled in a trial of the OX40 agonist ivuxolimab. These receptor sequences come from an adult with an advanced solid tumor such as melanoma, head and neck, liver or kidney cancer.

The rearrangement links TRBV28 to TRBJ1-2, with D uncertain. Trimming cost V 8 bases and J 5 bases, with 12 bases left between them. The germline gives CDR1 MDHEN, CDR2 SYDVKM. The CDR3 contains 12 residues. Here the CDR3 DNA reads TGTGCCAGCTACCAAGGGCAATATGGCTACACCTTC. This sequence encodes CASYQGQYGYTF.

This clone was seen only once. The CDR3 DNA reads TGTGCCAGCAGCTCACTCGGGACAGCTACCAATCAGCCCCAGCATTTT. This gives the protein CASSSLGTATNQPQHF. V usage is TRBV7-2 and J usage is TRBJ1-5; TRBD1 matches at 7 bases. J lost 3 bases, V lost 4 bases, and 9 bases had no gene match. Germline V lookup: CDR1 SGHTA, CDR2 FQGNSA. The length of the CDR3 is 16 residues.

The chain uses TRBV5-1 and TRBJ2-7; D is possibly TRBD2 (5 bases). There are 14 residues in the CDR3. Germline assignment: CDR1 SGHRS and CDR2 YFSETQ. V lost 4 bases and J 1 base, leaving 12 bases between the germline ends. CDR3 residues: CASSLEEVSYEQYF. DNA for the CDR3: TGCGCCAGCAGCCTCGAGGAGGTATCCTACGAGCAGTACTTC.

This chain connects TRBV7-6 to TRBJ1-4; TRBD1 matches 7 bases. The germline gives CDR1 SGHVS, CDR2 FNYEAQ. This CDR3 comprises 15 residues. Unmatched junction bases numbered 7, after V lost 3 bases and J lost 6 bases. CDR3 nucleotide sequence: TGTGCCAGCAGCTTGTTGACAGGGAAGGATGAAAAACTGTTTTTT. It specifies CASSLLTGKDEKLFF.